This T cell receptor beta chain was profiled in a study of T cells in Graves' hyperthyroidism and ophthalmopathy. Study conclusions and caveats: Researchers found most expanded thyroid clonotypes above 0.001 in blood as well.

The CDR3 runs 15 residues. Germline CDR1 and CDR2: SNHLY and FYNNEI. Only a few counts were recorded for this clonotype. Its antigen remains unidentified. This sequence may be a read error, since a much larger clone differs from it by one base. Amplified TCR beta CDR3 regions came from RNA transcripts. TCR CDR3 regions were first amplified by RT-PCR with HTBI primers. From the multiplex PCR reads, TCRdb called clonotypes with MiXCR, one entry per CDR3 protein. The sample has 600,000 or so distinct CDR3 sequences, 14% seen once. Specimen: blood. This sequence was found in a woman under 30 with Graves' ophthalmopathy. V is TRBV2 and J is TRBJ1-4, with D perhaps matching TRBD1 (5 bases). CDR3 in amino acids: CASSLQGSTNEELFF. For the CDR3, the DNA is TGTGCCAGCAGTCTCCAGGGATCAACTAATGAAGAACTGTTTTTT.